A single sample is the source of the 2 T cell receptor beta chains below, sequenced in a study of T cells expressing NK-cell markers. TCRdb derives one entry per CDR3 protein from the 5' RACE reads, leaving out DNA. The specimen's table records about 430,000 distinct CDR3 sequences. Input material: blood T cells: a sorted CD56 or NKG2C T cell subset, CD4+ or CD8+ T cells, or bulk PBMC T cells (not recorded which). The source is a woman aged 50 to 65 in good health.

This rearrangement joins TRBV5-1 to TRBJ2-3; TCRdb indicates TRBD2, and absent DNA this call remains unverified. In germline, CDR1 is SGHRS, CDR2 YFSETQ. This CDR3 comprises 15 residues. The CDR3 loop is CASSSLTSGTDTQYF.

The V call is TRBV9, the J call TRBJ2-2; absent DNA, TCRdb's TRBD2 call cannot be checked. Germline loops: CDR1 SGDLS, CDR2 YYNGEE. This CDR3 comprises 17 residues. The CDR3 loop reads CASSVDSAGGLVGELFF.